This TCR beta chain was obtained from a study of blood T cell repertoires in COVID-19. Study details: Samples representing acute and convalescent COVID-19 were sourced from the United States, Italy and Spain. Sources were T cells, B-cell-depleted T cells, or PBMCs; the material itself was cDNA or gDNA.

Some clones are missing from TCRdb's copy, which holds only in-frame ones; the method was immunoSEQ multiplex PCR. The sample has 60,000 to 75,000 clones; 86% are singletons. The CDR3 consists of 14 residues. CDR1 is MNHEY and CDR2 is SVGAGI in the germline V gene. V dropped 4 bases and J dropped 4 bases, with 13 bases sitting between them. This chain joins TRBV6-5 and TRBJ1-1, with D perhaps matching TRBD1 (5 bases). The sequence was obtained from a man between 25 and 39 years old with acute or convalescent COVID-19. Sample: peripheral blood. CDR3 DNA sequence: TGTGCCAGCAGTTCTGGTAGGGGCGCCACTGAAGCTTTCTTT. This gives the protein CASSSGRGATEAFF.